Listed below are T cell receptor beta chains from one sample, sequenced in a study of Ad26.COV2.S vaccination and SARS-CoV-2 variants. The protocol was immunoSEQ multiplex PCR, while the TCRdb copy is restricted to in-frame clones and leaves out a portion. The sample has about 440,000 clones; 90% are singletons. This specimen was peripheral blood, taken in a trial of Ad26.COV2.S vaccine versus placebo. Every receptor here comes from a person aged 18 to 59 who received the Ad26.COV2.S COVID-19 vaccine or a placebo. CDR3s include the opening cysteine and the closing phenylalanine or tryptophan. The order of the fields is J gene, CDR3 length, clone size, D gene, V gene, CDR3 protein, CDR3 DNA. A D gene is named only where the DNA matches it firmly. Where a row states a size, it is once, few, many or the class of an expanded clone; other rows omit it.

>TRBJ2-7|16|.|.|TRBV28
CASSLGFTVGPYEQYF
TGTGCCAGCAGTTTGGGGTTTACGGTAGGTCCCTACGAGCAGTACTTC
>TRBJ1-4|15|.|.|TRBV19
CASTVLAGANEKLFF
TGTGCCAGTACGGTGTTGGCGGGGGCTAATGAAAAACTGTTTTTT
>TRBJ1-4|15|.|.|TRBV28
CASSFSRATNEKLFF
TGTGCCAGCAGTTTTAGCAGAGCAACTAATGAAAAACTGTTTTTT
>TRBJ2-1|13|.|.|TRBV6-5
CASKGTGTNEQFF
TGTGCCAGCAAGGGGACTGGCACTAATGAGCAGTTCTTC
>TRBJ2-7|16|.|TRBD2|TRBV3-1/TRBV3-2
CASSLLSTSGAYEQYF
TGTGCCAGCAGCCTCCTCTCTACTAGCGGGGCCTACGAGCAGTACTTC
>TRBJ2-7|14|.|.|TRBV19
CASSMAGQGYEQYF
TGTGCCAGTAGTATGGCAGGGCAGGGCTACGAGCAGTACTTC
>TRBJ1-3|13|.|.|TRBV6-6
CASSYISENTIYF
TGTGCCAGCAGTTACATCTCGGAAAACACCATATATTTT
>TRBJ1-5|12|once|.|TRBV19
CASRSSNQPQHF
TGTGCCAGTAGGTCCAGCAATCAGCCCCAGCATTTT
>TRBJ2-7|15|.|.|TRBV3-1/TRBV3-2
CASSQVGRSPNEQYF
TGTGCCAGCAGCCAAGTTGGGCGATCCCCTAACGAGCAGTACTTC
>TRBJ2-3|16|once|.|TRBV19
CASSIVTASSTDTQYF
TGTGCCAGTAGTATAGTGACGGCATCTAGCACAGATACGCAGTATTTT
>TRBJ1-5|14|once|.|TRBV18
CASSKDRSNQPQHF
TGTGCCAGCTCTAAAGACAGGAGTAATCAGCCCCAGCATTTT
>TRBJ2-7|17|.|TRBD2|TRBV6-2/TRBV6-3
CASSYSASGRAGYEQYF
TGTGCCAGCAGTTATAGCGCTAGCGGGAGGGCCGGGTACGAGCAGTACTTC
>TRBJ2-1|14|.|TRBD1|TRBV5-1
CASSLGTGRSEQFF
TGCGCCAGCAGCTTGGGGACAGGGAGAAGTGAGCAGTTCTTC
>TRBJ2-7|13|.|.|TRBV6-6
CASKRSGSYEQYF
TGTGCCAGCAAGAGGAGCGGATCCTACGAGCAGTACTTC
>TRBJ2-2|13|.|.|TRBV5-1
CASSLAGTGELFF
TGCGCCAGCAGCTTGGCAGGCACCGGGGAGCTGTTTTTT
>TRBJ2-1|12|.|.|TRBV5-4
CASSLEWNEQFF
TGTGCCAGCAGCTTAGAGTGGAATGAGCAGTTCTTC
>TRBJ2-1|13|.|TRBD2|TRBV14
CASSATTSGQQFF
TGTGCCAGCAGCGCTACGACTAGCGGGCAGCAGTTCTTC
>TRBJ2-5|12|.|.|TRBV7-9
CASRRGQETQYF
TGTGCCAGCCGACGGGGCCAAGAGACCCAGTACTTC
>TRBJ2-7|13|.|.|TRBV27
CASSLYPGSEQYF
TGTGCCAGCAGTTTGTACCCAGGGAGCGAGCAGTACTTC
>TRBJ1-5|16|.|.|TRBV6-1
CASSEIGQFSNQPQHF
TGTGCCAGCAGTGAGATAGGACAATTTAGCAATCAGCCCCAGCATTTT
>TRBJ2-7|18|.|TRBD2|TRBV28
CASSSSPQTSGIRYEQYF
TGTGCCAGCAGTTCCTCCCCCCAGACTAGCGGGATTAGGTACGAGCAGTACTTC
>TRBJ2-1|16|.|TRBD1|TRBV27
CASRMRSRDSYNEQFF
TGTGCCAGCAGGATGCGGAGCCGGGACAGCTACAATGAGCAGTTCTTC
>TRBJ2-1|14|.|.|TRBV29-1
CSAQGRSSYNEQFF
TGCAGCGCCCAGGGACGGAGCTCCTACAATGAGCAGTTCTTC
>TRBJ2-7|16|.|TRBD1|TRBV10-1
CASSEAGTGGFYEQYF
TGCGCCAGCAGTGAGGCTGGGACAGGGGGCTTCTACGAGCAGTACTTC
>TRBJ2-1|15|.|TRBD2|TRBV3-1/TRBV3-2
CASTPGLAGVREQFF
TGTGCCAGCACACCGGGACTAGCGGGAGTCAGGGAGCAGTTCTTC
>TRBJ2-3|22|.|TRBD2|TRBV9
CASSVGPGQGTGLAGVTDTQYF
TGTGCCAGCAGCGTAGGTCCCGGACAGGGAACGGGACTAGCGGGAGTCACAGATACGCAGTATTTT
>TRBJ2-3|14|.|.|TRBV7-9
CASTTGTVGDTQYF
TGTGCCAGCACCACAGGGACCGTTGGAGATACGCAGTATTTT
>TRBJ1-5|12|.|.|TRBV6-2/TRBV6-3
CASSYNWEPQHF
TGTGCCAGCAGTTACAACTGGGAGCCCCAGCATTTT
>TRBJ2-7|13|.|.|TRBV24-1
CATSDGTSYEQYF
TGTGCCACCAGTGATGGGACGTCCTACGAGCAGTACTTC
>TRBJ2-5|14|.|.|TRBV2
CASSKSRTLETQYF
TGTGCCAGCAGCAAGTCTCGGACCTTGGAGACCCAGTACTTC
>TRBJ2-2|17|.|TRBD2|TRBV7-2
CASSLEPPTSGMGELFF
TGTGCCAGCAGCTTAGAACCCCCGACTAGCGGGATGGGGGAGCTGTTTTTT
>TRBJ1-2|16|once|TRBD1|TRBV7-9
CASSLVRGTASYGYTF
TGTGCCAGCAGCTTAGTACGCGGGACAGCATCCTATGGCTACACCTTC
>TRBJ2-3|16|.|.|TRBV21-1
CASSKARAAEEGSQYF
TGTGCCAGCAGCAAAGCACGGGCCGCAGAGGAGGGGTCGCAGTATTTT
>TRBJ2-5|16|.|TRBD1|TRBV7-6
CASSSRDRGRGETQYF
TGTGCCAGCAGCAGTCGGGACAGGGGGCGCGGGGAGACCCAGTACTTC
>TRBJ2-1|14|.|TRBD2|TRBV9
CASSGLAGVNEQFF
TGTGCCAGCAGCGGACTAGCGGGAGTCAATGAGCAGTTCTTC
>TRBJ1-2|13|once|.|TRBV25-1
CASSEYTNYGYTF
TGTGCCAGCAGTGAATACACAAACTATGGCTACACCTTC
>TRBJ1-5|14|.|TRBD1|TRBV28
CASSTRQGHQPQHF
TGTGCCAGCAGTACCAGACAGGGCCATCAGCCCCAGCATTTT
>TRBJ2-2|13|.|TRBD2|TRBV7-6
CASSRGLDGELFF
TGTGCCAGCAGCCGGGGACTAGACGGGGAGCTGTTTTTT
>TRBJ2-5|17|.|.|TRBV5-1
CASSLAPVGIGQETQYF
TGCGCCAGCAGCTTGGCCCCCGTAGGGATAGGGCAAGAGACCCAGTACTTC
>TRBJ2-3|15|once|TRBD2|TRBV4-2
CASSRTRHSTDTQYF
TGTGCCAGCAGCCGGACTAGACATAGCACAGATACGCAGTATTTT
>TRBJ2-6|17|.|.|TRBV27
CASSPLRDLSGANVLTF
TGTGCCAGCAGTCCGCTCCGGGACCTCTCTGGGGCCAACGTCCTGACTTTC
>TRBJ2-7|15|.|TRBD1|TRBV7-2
CASSKGQGYVDEQYF
TGTGCCAGCAGTAAGGGACAGGGATATGTGGACGAGCAGTACTTC
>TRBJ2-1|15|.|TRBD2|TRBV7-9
CASSLVSGSYNEQFF
TGTGCCAGCAGCTTAGTTAGCGGGAGTTACAATGAGCAGTTCTTC
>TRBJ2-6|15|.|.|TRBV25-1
CASSESAGGANVLTF
TGTGCCAGCAGTGAAAGTGCGGGAGGGGCCAACGTCCTGACTTTC
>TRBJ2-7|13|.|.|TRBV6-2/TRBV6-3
CASSPQGSYEQYF
TGTGCCAGCAGCCCACAGGGCTCCTACGAGCAGTACTTC
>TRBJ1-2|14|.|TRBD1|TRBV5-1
CASSPGTANYGYTF
TGCGCCAGCAGCCCAGGGACAGCTAACTATGGCTACACCTTC
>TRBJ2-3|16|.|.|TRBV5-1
CASSLGRTLRSDTQYF
TGCGCCAGCAGCTTGGGACGTACGTTAAGGAGCGATACGCAGTATTTT
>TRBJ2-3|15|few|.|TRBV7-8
CASSPSGESTDTQYF
TGTGCCAGCAGCCCTTCAGGGGAGAGCACAGATACGCAGTATTTT
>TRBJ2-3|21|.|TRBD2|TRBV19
CASSIVRRRTSGRNHTDTQYF
TGTGCCAGTAGTATAGTGCGTCGGAGGACTAGCGGGAGGAACCACACAGATACGCAGTATTTT
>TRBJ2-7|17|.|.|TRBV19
CASSMVYSGTGAYEQYF
TGTGCCAGTAGTATGGTGTATTCCGGGACGGGAGCCTACGAGCAGTACTTC
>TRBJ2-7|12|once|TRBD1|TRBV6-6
CASSYSGTGWNF
TGTGCCAGCAGTTACTCCGGGACAGGGTGGAACTTC
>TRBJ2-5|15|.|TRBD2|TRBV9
CASSGSGHSQETQYF
TGTGCCAGCAGCGGTAGCGGGCACAGCCAAGAGACCCAGTACTTC
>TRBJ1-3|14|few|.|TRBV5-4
CASSLGDRGNTIYF
TGTGCCAGCAGCTTGGGGGACCGAGGAAACACCATATATTTT
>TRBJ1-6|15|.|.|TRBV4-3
CASSQDRGGVSPLHF
TGCGCCAGCAGCCAAGATCGAGGGGGGGTTTCACCCCTCCACTTT
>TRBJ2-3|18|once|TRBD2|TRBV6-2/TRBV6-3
CASSRTSGMGFSTDTQYF
TGTGCCAGCAGTCGGACTAGCGGGATGGGTTTTAGCACAGATACGCAGTATTTT
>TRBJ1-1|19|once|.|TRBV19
CASSPADLHVAIGDTEAFF
TGTGCCAGTAGTCCCGCCGACCTTCACGTCGCAATAGGGGACACTGAAGCTTTCTTT
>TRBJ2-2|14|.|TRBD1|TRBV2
CASSRQGDTGELFF
TGTGCCAGCAGTAGACAGGGGGACACCGGGGAGCTGTTTTTT
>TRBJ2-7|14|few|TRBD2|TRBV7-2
CASRPLAGGGEQYF
TGTGCCAGCAGGCCACTAGCGGGAGGTGGCGAGCAGTACTTC
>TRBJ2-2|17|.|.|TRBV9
CASSVASGQYRTGELFF
TGTGCCAGCAGCGTAGCTTCCGGGCAATACCGGACCGGGGAGCTGTTTTTT